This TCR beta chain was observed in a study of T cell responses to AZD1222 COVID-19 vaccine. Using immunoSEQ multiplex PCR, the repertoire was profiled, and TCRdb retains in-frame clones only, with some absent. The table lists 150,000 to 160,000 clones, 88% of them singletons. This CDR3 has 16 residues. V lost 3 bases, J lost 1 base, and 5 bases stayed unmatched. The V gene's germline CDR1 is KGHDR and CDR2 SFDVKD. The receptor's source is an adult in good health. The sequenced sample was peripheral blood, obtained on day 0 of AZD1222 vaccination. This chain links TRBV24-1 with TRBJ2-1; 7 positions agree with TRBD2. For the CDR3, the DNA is TGTGCCACCAGTGATAATGGGGGGGGTTCCTACAATGAGCAGTTCTTC. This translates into CATSDNGGGSYNEQFF.